The 9 T cell receptor beta chains in this list originate from one sample, sequenced in a study of beta chain features in type 1 diabetes. Isolated RNA was reverse transcribed in full, so expressed TCRB transcripts were sequenced. This table comes from immunoSEQ multiplex PCR, and its TCRdb copy is limited to in-frame clones, with some not included. The data show 200,000 to 300,000 clones, approximately 14% seen once. The source material was naive CD4+ T cells from blood. The receptors were gathered from a woman aged 40 to 50 in good health.

This clone was picked up a small number of times. The CDR3 is CASSPRGGSDTEAFF. CDR3 nucleotides: TGCGCCAGCAGCCCCCGGGGGGGCTCGGACACTGAAGCTTTCTTT. The genes are TRBV5-1 and TRBJ1-1; tentative D call: TRBD1 (6 bases). Trimming took off 4 bases at V and 3 bases at J, with 16 bases between the two ends. CDR1 is SGHRS, CDR2 YFSETQ, per germline. The CDR3 is made up of 15 amino acids.

The gene calls are TRBV4-1 and TRBJ2-3; D may be TRBD2 (6 bases). Between the trimmed V and J ends, which lost 1 base and 0 bases, there was a span of 8 bases. This CDR3 is 15 amino acids long. CDR1 is MGHRA and CDR2 is YSYEKL in the germline V gene. The DNA for the CDR3 is TGCGCCAGCAGCCAAGGCCGGGGGAGCACAGATACGCAGTATTTT. Amino acid sequence: CASSQGRGSTDTQYF.

The genes are TRBV7-2 and TRBJ2-7, with 10 bases identical to TRBD2. With V trimmed by 5 bases and J by 2 bases, 3 bases remained unmatched. The CDR3 is made up of 14 amino acids. CDR1 and CDR2 (germline): SGHTA, FQGNSA. The CDR3, as DNA: TGTGCCAGCAGCCCCAGCGGGGGGGCCTACGAGCAGTACTTC. This gives the protein CASSPSGGAYEQYF.

The chain recombines TRBV19 with TRBJ2-1; possible D gene TRBD1, 6 bases. Germline values: CDR1 LNHDA, CDR2 SQIVND (reference sequence). This CDR3 is 14 amino acids long. The V end was cut by 6 bases, the J end by 0 bases, with 9 bases between. In nucleotides, the CDR3 is TGTGCCAGTAGGTCCAGGGGCTCCTACAATGAGCAGTTCTTC. Protein sequence: CASRSRGSYNEQFF.

The rearrangement joins TRBV5-1 to TRBJ1-2; 8 nucleotides line up with TRBD1. This CDR3 spans 15 amino acids. After removal of 5 bases from V and 0 bases from J, the junction contained 6 bases not matched to a gene. Germline V gene lookup returns CDR1 SGHRS and CDR2 YFSETQ. For the CDR3, the DNA is TGCGCCAGCAGTTCCGGACAGGGTGCTAACTATGGCTACACCTTC. Its protein product is CASSSGQGANYGYTF.

This clone occurred a few times. The chain joins TRBV28 to TRBJ2-7; perhaps TRBD1 as D (6 bases). The CDR3 spans 15 residues. Trimming took 3 bases from V and 1 from J, leaving 13 bases between them. CDR1 is MDHEN and CDR2 is SYDVKM in the germline V gene. This CDR3 is CASSFAQGLSYEQYF. The CDR3 coding sequence is TGTGCCAGCAGTTTTGCGCAGGGGCTATCCTACGAGCAGTACTTC.

Concerning this clone: At one end the junction does not follow the germline gene, possibly because of a read error. The chain joins TRBV18 to TRBJ2-7, with TRBD2 as a possible D gene (5 bases). The length of the CDR3 is 13 residues. Per germline, CDR1 KGHSH and CDR2 LQKENI. The DNA for the CDR3 is TGTGCCAGCTCACCGATGGACTCCTTCGAGCAGTACTTC. Translating it yields CASSPMDSFEQYF.

The J gene is TRBJ2-3, the V gene TRBV12-5, with D perhaps matching TRBD1 (5 bases). This CDR3 comprises 14 residues. CDR1 is LGHNT, CDR2 FRNRAP, per germline. Trimming removed 7 bases from V and 5 bases from J, with 16 bases in between. CDR3 bases: TGTGCTAGTGTTGCCTCAGGGTCAGGAGATACGCAGTATTTT. Protein sequence: CASVASGSGDTQYF.

This clone was recorded a few times. This chain uses TRBV11-3 with TRBJ1-1, with TRBD1 as a possible D gene (5 bases). Germline CDR1 reads SGHNT; CDR2 reads YENEEA. Between the trimmed V and J ends, which lost 1 base and 6 bases, there was a span of 9 bases. CDR3 length equals 13 residues. The CDR3 DNA reads as TGTGCCAGCAGCTTAGGACCGACAGCTGAAGCTTTCTTT. The encoded protein is CASSLGPTAEAFF.